The 5 T cell receptor beta chains below were found in one sample sequenced in a study of T cell responses to AZD1222 COVID-19 vaccine. Sequencing was performed with immunoSEQ multiplex PCR; in TCRdb, only in-frame clones are kept and a portion is missing. The data contain tens of thousands of clones, roughly nine tenths of them singletons. The sequenced sample was peripheral blood, obtained on day 0 of AZD1222 vaccination. Receptors were obtained from an adult in good health.

The chain recombines TRBV11-2 with TRBJ1-6, with 7 bases fitting TRBD1. V lost 0 bases and J lost 9; bases outside the gene matches: 5. There are 15 residues in the CDR3. Germline assignment: CDR1 SGHAT and CDR2 FQNNGV. CDR3 region: CASSLDSGGSSPLHF. DNA of the CDR3: TGTGCCAGCAGCTTAGACTCAGGGGGAAGTTCACCCCTCCACTTT.

This clone was seen a handful of times. V and J are TRBV7-9 and TRBJ1-1; tentative D call: TRBD1 (6 bases). V lost 3 bases, J lost 5 bases, and 13 bases lay in between. Germline V gene data show CDR1 as SEHNR and CDR2 as FQNEAQ (reference sequence). The CDR3 consists of 14 residues. Here the CDR3 DNA reads TGTGCCAGCAGCTTCCCGCCAGGGGTGACTGAAGCTTTCTTT. As protein: CASSFPPGVTEAFF.

V usage is TRBV18 and J usage is TRBJ1-3; D is possibly TRBD1 (5 bases). V was pared by 5 bases and J by 0 bases, with 17 bases between. The germline V gene has CDR1 KGHSH and CDR2 LQKENI. This CDR3 is built from 17 residues. CDR3 loop: CASSSLGAKYSGNTIYF. The CDR3, as DNA: TGTGCCAGCTCATCCCTCGGGGCGAAGTACTCTGGAAACACCATATATTTT.

V usage is TRBV11-2 and J usage is TRBJ2-7, with 7 bases lining up with TRBD1. The V segment lost 2 bases and the J segment 0 bases; nucleotides outside the gene matches: 4. CDR1 and CDR2 from the germline V gene are SGHAT and FQNNGV. The CDR3 runs to 15 residues. The CDR3 sequence is CASSLNRGRSYEQYF. Here the CDR3 DNA reads TGTGCCAGCAGCTTAAACAGGGGTCGCTCCTACGAGCAGTACTTC.

The chain recombines TRBV29-1 with TRBJ1-4, with unresolved D. The V end lost 6 bases, the J end lost 4 bases, and 12 bases lay between the germline ends. From germline, CDR1 is SQVTM and CDR2 ANQGSEA. The CDR3 has 13 amino acids. CDR3 bases: TGCAGCGTCCGGGAGGGCGGTAATGAAAAACTGTTTTTT. It translates to CSVREGGNEKLFF. The whole variable domain, remainder taken from reference TRBV29-1 and TRBJ1-4, is SAVISQKPSRDICQRGTSLTIQCQVDSQVTMMFWYRQQPGQSLTLIATANQGSEATYESGFVIDKFPISRPNLTFSTLTVSNMSPEDSSIYLCSVREGGNEKLFFGSGTQLSVL.